Below are 9 T cell receptor beta chains sequenced from a single sample in a study of identical twins. TCRdb itself ran the 5' RACE reads through MiXCR, one entry per CDR3 protein. Of 400,000 to 650,000 distinct CDR3 sequences in the sample, 20% to 25% were seen once. The data were also submitted as part of a second study, on T cells expressing NK-cell markers.

Specimen: CD4+ T cells sorted from blood. These receptors were taken from a woman aged 18-29 years in good health.

The chain links TRBV9 to TRBJ2-1; D ambiguous. This CDR3 region has 15 residues. V lost 7 bases to trimming and J lost 0 bases, with 14 bases between them. CDR1 and CDR2 (germline): SGDLS, YYNGEE. CDR3 bases: TGTGCCAGCTGTCGGACGGCAGGCTCCTACAATGAGCAGTTCTTC. Amino acid sequence: CASCRTAGSYNEQFF.

This sequence joins TRBV7-7 and TRBJ2-7; 11 bases are a match to TRBD2. Germline CDR1 and CDR2: SSHAT and FNYEAQ (reference sequence). With 2 bases clipped from V and 0 bases from J, the junction kept 6 bases outside the gene matches. This CDR3 is 17 amino acids long. The CDR3 DNA reads TGTGCCAGCAGCTTAAGACTAGCGGGGACCTACTCCTACGAGCAGTACTTC. This gives the protein CASSLRLAGTYSYEQYF.

CDR3 nucleotide sequence: TGTGCCAGCATTCGGGGGGGGCTAACCTCTGGGGCCAACGTCCTGACTTTC. Translating it yields CASIRGGLTSGANVLTF. The V call is TRBV5-5, the J call TRBJ2-6, with TRBD2 matching 8 bases. In germline, CDR1 is SGHKS, CDR2 YYEKEE (reference sequence). The V gene end was trimmed by 6 bases and the J gene end by 0 bases; junction bases not matched to a gene: 8. The CDR3 runs to 17 residues.

This rearrangement joins TRBV5-1 to TRBJ2-5; D might be TRBD1 (5 bases). This CDR3 has 15 amino acids. Trimming took off 1 base at V and 2 bases at J, with 12 bases between the two ends. The V gene's germline CDR1 is SGHRS and CDR2 YFSETQ. The CDR3 protein is CASSLYGAVQETQYF. The CDR3 DNA sequence: TGCGCCAGCAGCTTGTATGGGGCAGTTCAAGAGACCCAGTACTTC.

In nucleotides, the CDR3 is TGTGCCAGCAGCAGCGGACAGGGCGAGATGGGGGAGCAGTACTTC. Amino acids: CASSSGQGEMGEQYF. This sequence joins TRBV21-1 and TRBJ2-7; TRBD1 is taken as the D call from the table, unchecked against the DNA. TRBV21-1 constitutes a pseudogene. The CDR3 extends over 15 amino acids.

The V gene is TRBV12-3 or TRBV12-4, the J gene TRBJ2-7; D not resolved. V gave up 3 bases and J gave up 3 bases, with 9 bases separating them. This CDR3 has 13 residues. The CDR3 loop is CASSLKILYEQYF. The CDR3 DNA sequence: TGTGCCAGCAGTTTGAAAATTCTCTACGAGCAGTACTTC.

This rearrangement joins TRBV5-1 to TRBJ1-6; maybe TRBD1 (6 bases). This CDR3 has 15 amino acids. Per the germline V gene, CDR1 is SGHRS and CDR2 is YFSETQ. V was clipped by 4 bases and J by 6 bases, with 14 bases between them. CDR3: CASSGLQGSNSPLHF. The CDR3 nucleotides read TGCGCCAGCAGCGGATTACAGGGTAGTAATTCACCCCTCCACTTT.

The V gene is TRBV25-1, the J gene TRBJ2-5, with 13 bases lining up with TRBD2. The CDR3 totals 17 residues. With V trimmed by 4 bases and J by 1 base, 6 bases remained unmatched. From germline, CDR1 is MGHDK and CDR2 SYGVNS. CDR3 bases: TGTGCCAGCAGTGGGGGACTAGCGGGATCTTCCCAAGAGACCCAGTACTTC. Amino acid sequence: CASSGGLAGSSQETQYF. Variable domain in full (rest from reference TRBV25-1 and TRBJ2-5): EADIYQTPRYLVIGTGKKITLECSQTMGHDKMYWYQQDPGMELHLIHYSYGVNSTEKGDLSSESTVSRIRTEHFPLTLESARPSHTSQYLCASSGGLAGSSQETQYFGPGTRLLVL.

This clonotype was counted only a few times. The chain couples TRBV20-1 to TRBJ1-3, with D perhaps TRBD1 (6 bases). The CDR3 extends over 14 amino acids. Germline V CDR1 and CDR2: DFQATT, SNEGSKA (reference sequence). V was clipped by 5 bases and J by 4 bases, with 15 bases between them. In nucleotides, the CDR3 is TGCAGTGCTGCCCGAGGGGGAGTGGGAAACACCATATATTTT. It is translated as CSAARGGVGNTIYF.